Sequencing of this T cell receptor (beta chain) was carried out in a study of blood T cell repertoires in COVID-19. As for the study in general: Nucleic acid was either cDNA or gDNA, and it came from T cells, B-cell-depleted T cells, or PBMCs.

As originally analysed: Estimates of nucleated cell counts were drawn from the amplification of reference gene primers. TCRdb's table, derived via immunoSEQ multiplex PCR, lists solely in-frame clones and lacks some. D and trimming come from the DNA, and the V and J calls and clone size come from that table. The sample holds about 45,000 clones, around 92% seen once. The origin of this receptor is a human donor in a cohort sampled during active COVID-19. The sample consisted of peripheral blood.

This chain's CDR3 is CASSSLDRVGNTIYF. The CDR3, as DNA: TGTGCCAGCTCATCCCTCGACAGGGTTGGAAACACCATATATTTT. The rearrangement joins TRBV18 to TRBJ1-3; 7 bases agree with TRBD1. Trimming took 5 bases from V and 3 from J; bases not matched to a gene: 7. This CDR3 comprises 15 residues. Per germline, CDR1 KGHSH and CDR2 LQKENI.